Presented here are 28 T cell receptor beta chains from one specimen sequenced in a study of post-analysis software for immune sequencing data. Broader study findings: In patients, about 5 TRBV segments were more frequent than in controls, with TRBV5-6, TRBV5-1 and TRBV20-1 among them.

Built from TCR beta cDNA, the libraries had unique molecular identifiers in them. TCRdb analysed the PCR reads with MiXCR anew, one entry per CDR3 protein. The sample lists hundreds of thousands of distinct CDR3 sequences, roughly three fifths occurring once. These receptors lack a known antigen. The sequencing sample was made of blood. The origin of the receptors is a girl under 10 years old with multiple sclerosis.

There are a few counts of this clonotype. This rearrangement joins TRBV9 to TRBJ1-2; 7 positions agree with TRBD1. CDR3 length equals 15 residues. Per the germline V gene, CDR1 is SGDLS and CDR2 is YYNGEE. The ends lost 3 bases at V and 0 bases at J; junction bases unmatched: 5. The CDR3 protein is CASSARQGSNYGYTF. In nucleotides, the CDR3 is TGTGCCAGCAGCGCGCGACAGGGATCTAACTATGGCTACACCTTC.

The V call is TRBV7-3, the J call TRBJ2-3; 13 nucleotides agree with TRBD2. This CDR3 is 15 amino acids long. The junction had 3 bases not matched to a gene; V was cut back by 5 bases and J by 4 bases. Looked up from germline, CDR1 is SGHTA and CDR2 is FQGTGA. CDR3 sequence: CASSRTSGSADTQYF. As DNA, the CDR3 is TGTGCCAGCAGCCGGACTAGCGGGAGTGCAGATACGCAGTATTTT.

This chain connects TRBV5-1 to TRBJ2-1; D unresolved. Trimming shortened V by 3 bases and J by 4 bases, and 14 bases separated the two germline ends. The CDR3 covers 15 residues. Looked up from germline, CDR1 is SGHRS and CDR2 is YFSETQ. Here the CDR3 DNA reads TGCGCCAGCAGCTGGTTTGAGGAAGGGTACAATGAGCAGTTCTTC. Translated, it gives CASSWFEEGYNEQFF.

This clonotype has only one observation. The rearrangement joins TRBV20-1 to TRBJ2-5; D may be TRBD2 (6 bases). Germline V CDR1 and CDR2: DFQATT, SNEGSKA (reference sequence). The CDR3 length is 17 residues. V was clipped by 4 bases and J by 0 bases, with 21 bases between them. The CDR3 region is CSAKDRRRAGYQETQYF. CDR3 bases: TGCAGTGCTAAAGATAGGAGGAGGGCTGGGTACCAAGAGACCCAGTACTTC.

This clonotype was counted a few times. J is TRBJ2-1 and V is TRBV15, with TRBD1 identical over 8 bases. V shed 2 bases, J shed 6 bases, and the junction held 9 bases outside the gene matches. In germline, CDR1 is LNHNV, CDR2 YYDKDF (reference sequence). CDR3 size: 16 residues. In nucleotides, the CDR3 is TGTGCCACCAGCAGACGGCCCAGGGGGCTTAGCAATGAGCAGTTCTTC. Translated: CATSRRPRGLSNEQFF.

The chain links TRBV7-9 to TRBJ2-3; a possible D gene is TRBD2 (6 bases). V dropped 5 bases and J dropped 1 base, with 19 bases sitting between them. Germline CDR1 and CDR2: SEHNR and FQNEAQ (reference sequence). The CDR3 length is 17 residues. The CDR3 region is CASSPPLAGLRTDTQYF. The CDR3 DNA is TGTGCCAGCAGCCCGCCCCTGGCGGGACTCCGCACAGATACGCAGTATTTT.

The chain recombines TRBV12-3 or TRBV12-4 with TRBJ2-3; the match to TRBD1 covers 7 bases. J lost 5 bases, V lost 5 bases, and 10 bases had no gene match. The length of the CDR3 is 15 residues. CDR3 region: CASSPTTGLGDTQYF. The CDR3 DNA reads TGTGCCAGCAGTCCGACGACAGGGTTGGGAGATACGCAGTATTTT.

This clonotype was detected only a few times. V is TRBV20-1 and J is TRBJ2-1; D may correspond to TRBD1 or TRBD2 (5 bases each). CDR1 is DFQATT, CDR2 SNEGSKA, per germline (reference sequence). The length of the CDR3 is 14 residues. The ends were cut back, 2 bases at V and 7 bases at J, with 15 bases in the middle. The CDR3 DNA reads TGCAGTGCTAGACCCGGGACCGAGATAAATGAGCAGTTCTTC. Translation gives CSARPGTEINEQFF.

The chain links TRBV7-8 to TRBJ2-1; tentative D call: TRBD1 (5 bases). The V end lost 2 bases, the J end lost 8 bases, and 16 bases lay between the germline ends. Germline V lookup: CDR1 SGHVS, CDR2 FQNEAQ. The CDR3 contains 15 residues. CDR3 DNA: TGTGCCAGCAGCTTACGGTGGGGCAGGAAGGATGAGCAGTTCTTC. Translated, it gives CASSLRWGRKDEQFF.

V usage is TRBV7-2 and J usage is TRBJ2-3, with 7 bases matching TRBD1. The ends lost 5 bases at V and 2 bases at J; junction bases unmatched: 10. The CDR3 contains 16 residues. Looked up from germline, CDR1 is SGHTA and CDR2 is FQGNSA. CDR3 DNA: TGTGCCAGCAGCATTCAGACAGGGTCCTACACAGATACGCAGTATTTT. The encoded protein is CASSIQTGSYTDTQYF.

A few counts support this clonotype. V usage is TRBV11-2 and J usage is TRBJ2-7; 7 bases agree with TRBD1. V lost 8 bases to trimming and J lost 5 bases; unmatched junction nucleotides: 18. The CDR3 spans 16 residues. Per germline, CDR1 SGHAT and CDR2 FQNNGV. This CDR3 reads CASRLGGPSKFHEQYF. Here the CDR3 DNA reads TGTGCCAGCCGTTTAGGGGGCCCTAGCAAGTTCCACGAGCAGTACTTC.

This chain joins TRBV29-1 and TRBJ2-2; a weak D match, TRBD2 (6 bases). The CDR3 length is 15 residues. Germline CDR1 and CDR2: SQVTM and ANQGSEA. V dropped 3 bases and J dropped 4 bases, with 15 bases sitting between them. CDR3 protein: CSVEASSGATGELFF. In DNA form, the CDR3 reads TGCAGCGTTGAGGCTAGTAGCGGAGCCACCGGGGAGCTGTTTTTT.

This clonotype was seen a handful of times. The V call is TRBV20-1, the J call TRBJ1-5; D is perhaps TRBD1 (6 bases). Germline lookup yields CDR1 DFQATT and CDR2 SNEGSKA (reference sequence). V was trimmed by 5 bases and J by 3 bases, leaving 11 bases between them. This CDR3 spans 13 amino acids. The CDR3 DNA is TGCAGTGCTGCAGGGGCCTTCAATCAGCCCCAGCATTTT. Its protein is CSAAGAFNQPQHF.

This clonotype was counted only a few times. The chain links TRBV12-5 to TRBJ2-1; the match to TRBD2 covers 8 bases. V gave up 10 bases and J gave up 6 bases; unmatched junction bases: 11. CDR1 LGHNT and CDR2 FRNRAP come from the germline V gene. The CDR3 sequence is 14 residues long. The CDR3 spells CATTPSTSGNEQFF. As DNA, the CDR3 is TGTGCTACCACGCCGAGTACTAGCGGCAATGAGCAGTTCTTC.

This clonotype was found a few times. An end of the junction differs from the germline gene, which may be a read error. The CDR3 sequence is CGAKIAGGYNEQFF. CDR3 in DNA: TGCGGTGCTAAGATAGCGGGAGGTTACAATGAGCAGTTCTTC. The genes are TRBV20-1 and TRBJ2-1; 10 nucleotides match TRBD2. Germline loops: CDR1 DFQATT, CDR2 SNEGSKA (reference sequence). The CDR3 runs to 14 residues.

The chain has TRBV25-1 and TRBJ2-3; TRBD1 agrees at 7 bases. The CDR3 length is 15 residues. V shed 4 bases, J shed 3 bases, and the junction held 7 bases outside the gene matches. Germline V gives CDR1 MGHDK, CDR2 SYGVNS. In DNA form, the CDR3 reads TGTGCCAGCAGTGCCACAGGGGTAAGAACAGATACGCAGTATTTT. The encoded protein is CASSATGVRTDTQYF.

This chain joins TRBV7-9 and TRBJ2-3; 7 positions agree with TRBD1. Germline V CDR1 and CDR2: SEHNR, FQNEAQ (reference sequence). The CDR3 spans 17 residues. V lost 8 bases, J lost 9 bases, and 23 bases stayed unmatched. The DNA for the CDR3 is TGTGCCAGCGCGGACCGGGTGGGGGACAGCCTCCTGCGGACGCAGTATTTT. Translated, it gives CASADRVGDSLLRTQYF.

This clonotype has only a few counts. V is TRBV11-3 and J is TRBJ1-4, with 8 bases identical to TRBD1. Germline V gene sequence: CDR1 SGHNT, CDR2 YENEEA. This CDR3 has 14 amino acids. Trimming cost V 5 bases and J 8 bases; bases outside gene matches: 7. The CDR3 region has the DNA TGTGCCAGCAGCGGACAGGGAATAGACGAAAAACTGTTTTTT. This codes for CASSGQGIDEKLFF.

This clonotype was seen only a few times. The rearrangement uses TRBV29-1 and TRBJ2-1, with TRBD2 identical over 14 bases. The CDR3 spans 12 residues. Germline lookup yields CDR1 SQVTM and CDR2 ANQGSEA. The V segment lost 4 bases and the J segment 14 bases; nucleotides outside the gene matches: 4. The CDR3: CSVATSGGAKFF. In DNA, the CDR3 is TGCAGCGTTGCGACTAGCGGGGGGGCGAAGTTCTTC.

V gene TRBV7-8 combines with J gene TRBJ2-3, with D unclear. The germline CDR1 and CDR2 sequences are SGHVS and FQNEAQ. This CDR3 comprises 13 residues. V lost 5 bases and J lost 0, with 6 bases in between. The CDR3 region has the DNA TGTGCCAGCAGCGGGTATAGCACAGATACGCAGTATTTT. Amino acids: CASSGYSTDTQYF.

There are a few counts of this clonotype. The CDR3 DNA is TGTGCCAGCAGCCCAAAAGCTGGACTAGCGGGAGAATATGAGCAGTTCTTC. Protein sequence: CASSPKAGLAGEYEQFF. The rearrangement joins TRBV7-2 to TRBJ2-1; 13 positions agree with TRBD2. The CDR3 has 17 residues. CDR1 is SGHTA and CDR2 is FQGNSA in the germline V gene. V lost 5 bases, J lost 8 bases, and 12 bases stayed unmatched.

The chain links TRBV3-1 to TRBJ1-1; unclear D gene. The CDR3 contains 13 residues. V was trimmed by 1 base and J by 3 bases, leaving 6 bases between them. The V gene's germline CDR1 is LGHDT and CDR2 YNNKEL (reference sequence). In DNA form, the CDR3 reads TGTGCCAGCAGCCAAGGACCGGACACTGAAGCTTTCTTT. This gives the protein CASSQGPDTEAFF. Together with reference TRBV3-1 and TRBJ1-1, the CDR3 gives the full variable domain: DTAVSQTPKYLVTQMGNDKSIKCEQNLGHDTMYWYKQDSKKFLKIMFSYNNKELIINETVPNRFSPKSPDKAHLNLHINSLELGDSAVYFCASSQGPDTEAFFGQGTRLTVV.

The V call is TRBV20-1, the J call TRBJ2-7; 7 bases map to TRBD2. The V and J ends lost 0 bases and 4 bases, in that order; junction bases with no gene match: 9. This CDR3 is 15 amino acids long. Germline CDR1 reads DFQATT; CDR2 reads SNEGSKA (reference sequence). The DNA of the CDR3 is TGCAGTGCTAGAGAAACAGCGGGAAAATGGTACGAGCAGTACTTC. Translating it yields CSARETAGKWYEQYF.

V and J are TRBV5-1 and TRBJ1-1, with D unresolved. There are 12 residues in the CDR3. CDR1 is SGHRS and CDR2 is YFSETQ in the germline V gene. V shed 7 bases and J shed 7 bases, with 14 bases lying between them. Written as DNA, the CDR3 is TGCGCCAGCGACCCCGGGTCAGGTGAAGCTTTCTTT. Translation gives CASDPGSGEAFF.

The V call is TRBV6-1, the J call TRBJ2-3, with 7 nucleotides matching TRBD1. The CDR3 runs to 13 residues. V was clipped by 5 bases and J by 7 bases; unmatched bases: 6. Germline V gene data show CDR1 as MNHNS and CDR2 as SASEGT. DNA of the CDR3: TGTGCCAGCAGTCCGACAGGGCAAAATACGCAGTATTTT. This translates into CASSPTGQNTQYF.

A single count supports this clonotype. This rearrangement joins TRBV2 to TRBJ2-7; D is possibly TRBD2 (5 bases). The germline CDR1 and CDR2 sequences are SNHLY and FYNNEI. The V and J ends lost 10 bases and 4 bases respectively, with 20 bases between them. The CDR3 length is 14 residues. The CDR3 DNA reads as TGTGCCAACAGACGGACTGCCTTGGGATACGAGCAGTACTTC. Translating gives CANRRTALGYEQYF.

V and J are TRBV29-1 and TRBJ1-4; 9 bases fit TRBD1. The V gene's germline CDR1 is SQVTM and CDR2 ANQGSEA. The length of the CDR3 is 15 residues. V lost 1 base to trimming and J lost 1 base; unmatched junction nucleotides: 1. CDR3 bases: TGCAGCGTTGAAGGGACAGGGGTAACTAATGAAAAACTGTTTTTT. Protein sequence: CSVEGTGVTNEKLFF.

The chain uses TRBV5-1 and TRBJ2-1; 8 bases map to TRBD1. Germline V gene sequence: CDR1 SGHRS, CDR2 YFSETQ. After removal of 3 bases from V and 6 bases from J, the junction contained 2 bases not matched to a gene. The CDR3 covers 13 residues. The CDR3 coding sequence is TGCGCCAGCAGCTGGACAGGGTTCAATGAGCAGTTCTTC. Its protein product is CASSWTGFNEQFF.